The source of this TCR beta chain is a study of blood T cells in healthy people across ages. PCR was performed a second time for roughly 7 to 11 cycles using a sample-barcoded 5' primer and a J-beta primer mix. A tag from a template-switch adaptor with 12 random nucleotides marked each cDNA molecule. All samples yielded 3 million or more CDR3-containing paired-end reads. Using its own MiXCR run on the 5' RACE reads, TCRdb lists one record per CDR3 protein. This sample has around 1,500,000 distinct CDR3 sequences, with about 40% found just once. Broader study findings: TCR beta diversity, measured per million T cells, fell in a roughly linear way with age.

The CDR3 runs 17 residues. The germline CDR1 and CDR2 sequences are LGHDT and YNNKEL (reference sequence). V lost 2 bases and J lost 6, with 19 bases in between. As to this clonotype: Its antigen remains unknown.

A minimum of 7 million PBMCs was isolated per sample. This clonotype was sampled from a woman younger than 35 in good health. The genes are TRBV3-1 and TRBJ1-4, with D hard to call. The sequenced sample was blood. The CDR3 nucleotides read TGTGCCAGCAGCCAAACGCGCATTGCGCTACGGGATGAAAAACTGTTTTTT. This sequence encodes CASSQTRIALRDEKLFF.